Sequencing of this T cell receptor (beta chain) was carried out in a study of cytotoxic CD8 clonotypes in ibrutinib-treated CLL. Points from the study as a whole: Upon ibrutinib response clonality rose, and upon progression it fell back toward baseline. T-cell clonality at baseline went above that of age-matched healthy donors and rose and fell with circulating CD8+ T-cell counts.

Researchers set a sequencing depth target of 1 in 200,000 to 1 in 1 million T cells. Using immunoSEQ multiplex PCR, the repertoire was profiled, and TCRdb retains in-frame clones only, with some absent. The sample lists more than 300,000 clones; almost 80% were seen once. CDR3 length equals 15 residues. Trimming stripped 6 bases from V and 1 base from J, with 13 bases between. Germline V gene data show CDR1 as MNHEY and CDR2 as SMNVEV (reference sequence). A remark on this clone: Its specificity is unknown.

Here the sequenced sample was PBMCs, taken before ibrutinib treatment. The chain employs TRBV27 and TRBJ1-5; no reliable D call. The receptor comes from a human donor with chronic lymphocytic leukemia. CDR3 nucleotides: TGTGCCAGCAGGCCCGGACTGGTAAGCAATCAGCCCCAGCATTTT. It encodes CASRPGLVSNQPQHF.